This T cell receptor (beta chain) comes out of a study of beta chain features in type 1 diabetes. Germline assignment: CDR1 SQVTM and CDR2 ANQGSEA. This CDR3 spans 16 amino acids. V shed 7 bases, J shed 2 bases, and the junction held 6 bases outside the gene matches. CD45RO/CCR7/CD25/CD127/CD95/CD27 staining was used to isolate CD4+ naive, central memory, regulatory and stem cell-like memory cells by sorting. Expressed TCRB transcripts were sequenced because the entire RNA isolate underwent reverse transcription. The assay was immunoSEQ multiplex PCR, and TCRdb's table has in-frame clones only and misses some. This sample has a few hundred thousand clones, with approximately 15% found just once.

Sequencing input: naive CD4+ T cells from blood. The V and J genes are TRBV29-1 and TRBJ2-6, with TRBD2 matching 12 bases. The TCR originated in a young man in good health. The DNA for the CDR3 is TGCAGCGCCGGACTAGCGGGATATACTGGGGCCAACGTCCTGACTTTC. Encoded protein: CSAGLAGYTGANVLTF. Using reference TRBV29-1 and TRBJ2-6 for the parts outside the CDR3, the full variable domain is SAVISQKPSRDICQRGTSLTIQCQVDSQVTMMFWYRQQPGQSLTLIATANQGSEATYESGFVIDKFPISRPNLTFSTLTVSNMSPEDSSIYLCSAGLAGYTGANVLTFGAGSRLTVL.